Listed here is a single TCR beta chain. Its recognized antigen is unknown. The input lacks base qualities; no much larger clone sits a single base away. This entry belongs to a study of cytomegalovirus exposure and HLA in healthy donors listed by TCRdb under 2017. About the full investigation: According to an earlier analysis of around 600 of the donors, some 170 million T cells yielded roughly 100 million unique TCR beta sequences and less than 300 Gb of sequence data. Rather than using new phenotypic data, the later analysis identified candidate immune exposures from TCR beta sequences and from how often those sequences occurred across donors. A later analysis re-examined previously published TCR beta repertoires from just over 650 donors and added high-resolution HLA genotyping to investigate patterns of TCR occurrence. The study combined high-throughput TCR immunosequencing, statistical association of individual TCRs with disease status, and machine learning to predict cytomegalovirus infection status. Every discovery cohort repertoire had been produced on one sequencing platform. Among a few hundred genotyped donors of the cohort, an average of approximately 240,000 unique TCR beta nucleotide sequences were sequenced per donor, roughly 20% of them non-productive. Besides the first cohort of more than 650 subjects, a separate validation cohort made up of 120 different subjects was used. A later genetic analysis took genome-wide SNP genotypes for about three fifths of the roughly 700 donors and used that subset as a discovery cohort. Using immunosequencing, the study profiled T cell repertoires from around 670 subjects and related those repertoires to cytomegalovirus serostatus. Donor age, sex, ethnicity and CMV serostatus were compiled together with the repertoire data. Of the 300 to 500 genotyped donors, more than 75% were placed in the genetic ancestry cluster associated with self-reported Caucasian donors. Typing coverage varied by locus: about 620-640 donors for A, B, C, DRB1 and DQB1; 500 to 550 for DQA1; about 600 for DPA1; roughly 450 for DPB1. HLA typing covered class I and class II loci at four-digit resolution. Roughly 300 gigabases of sequencing data and approximately 93 million unique TCR sequences were included in an early release covering about 600 HLA-typed donors. Five DR-DQ haplotypes were treated as single units for association and clustering because of strong linkage in the cohort. An earlier analysis of approximately 500 of the donors applied high-throughput TCR beta sequencing to assess whether each TCR beta V gene segment acted as functional or pseudogenic. The aim of the study was to test whether cataloging public T cell receptors could identify signatures of past pathogen exposure.

Library preparation was by the immunoSEQ multiplex PCR assay. A mixture of 60 forward primers for TCR Vbeta segments and 13 reverse primers for TCR Jbeta segments was used in the multiplex PCR. The CDR3 region of rearranged TCR beta genes was amplified from genomic DNA by a multiplex PCR assay. The amplified TCR beta libraries were sequenced on the Illumina HiSeq System as 87-base-pair reads. The study's processing was this. A later analysis counted about 80 million unique TCR beta chains across the approximately 700 repertoires, and some 11 million of these chains were shared by at least two donors. To remove PCR and sequencing errors, raw reads were error-corrected and collapsed into unique sequences using a nearest-neighbor algorithm that merged closely related sequences. Alignment of CDR3 sequences to IMGT reference sequences was used to assign V, D and J gene segments. Each retained sequence needed at least a six-nucleotide match to both a V gene segment and a J gene segment. A rearrangement counted as productive if the CDR3 had no stop codons and remained in frame with V and J, and every other rearrangement counted as non-productive. Following IMGT convention, CDR3 was defined as the stretch from the second conserved V-encoded cysteine to the conserved J-encoded phenylalanine. In an earlier analysis of just under 600 of the donors, sequences lacking an unambiguous match to a single V gene segment were excluded. In an earlier analysis of 587 of the donors, V segments were called functional above 56.7% productive rearrangements and were called segregating when the between-donor standard deviation exceeded 5%. A statistical classification framework was built for diagnosing cytomegalovirus status from the catalog of TCR beta chain sequences. V and J gene assignment, in a later analysis, came from comparing TCR nucleotide sequences with IMGT/GENE-DB human TR gene sequences. In a later analysis, CDR3 sequences and most-parsimonious VDJ recombination scenarios were assigned using the TCRdist pipeline. In a later analysis, each TCR beta chain was defined by its CDR3 amino acid sequence together with its V-gene family, and reads lacking a unique V-gene family were excluded. To address suspected cross-contamination and a sequencing artifact, a later analysis removed 592 highly shared, low-generation-probability nucleotide sequences. For each public chain, a later analysis derived a clonal expansion index from normalized ranks of inferred template counts within each repertoire. A later analysis computed generation probabilities with a VDJ recombination model fitted to out-of-frame rearrangements, and checked the results against IGoR. In a later analysis, TCR-TCR, TCR-HLA and TCR-CMV co-occurrence was scored with hypergeometric tests, and a repertoire-size bias correction was applied to TCR pairs. In a later analysis, false discovery rates were estimated by permuting HLA or CMV assignments 20 times. In a later analysis, co-occurring TCRs were grouped with DBSCAN, and TCRdist sequence similarity was added when clustering was performed within HLA-allele-positive subsets. Repertoires with fewer than 30,000 or more than 120,000 public chains were left out of co-occurrence clustering, as were a handful of repertoires with anomalous nucleotide sharing. Entries here come from immuneACCESS through TCRdb and include only in-frame sequences with V and J called. Some clones fail to appear in such tables; in the studies checked, an unresolved V gene covers under half of the shortfall, and the cause of the remainder is unknown. From that table come the V and J calls and clone size; the DNA was used to work out D and trimming. For this sample there are roughly 90,000 clones; about four fifths appear just once. Approximately 2.3% of the sample comes from the top ten.

The CDR3 covers 15 residues, taking in both the cysteine and the phenylalanine. Only the CDR3 region is kept as DNA, spanning 45 bases read in frame from base 1. CDR1 is given as WNHNN and CDR2 as SYGVQD, both from the germline V gene (reference sequence). Trimmed from V: 3 bases; trimmed from J: 0 bases; junction bases lacking a gene match: 4. In total, roughly 710 healthy bone marrow donors made up the cohort. All cohort members were sampled while nominally healthy, although unrecorded immune exposures were likely present. The donor tested CMV seronegative and was one of the 352 seronegative cohort members. A peripheral blood sample was collected from each donor, and TCR beta sequencing was performed on peripheral blood mononuclear cells. The Qiagen DNeasy Blood Extraction Kit was used to extract genomic DNA from the blood cell samples. The research as a whole found: For the cohort, immune exposure information was limited to CMV serostatus. The classifier was reported to diagnose cytomegalovirus status with high specificity and sensitivity in both the original cohort and the validation cohort. Some IMGT-functional V segments, including TRBV6-2 and TRBV6-3, could not be distinguished by the 87-base-pair reads and were therefore excluded. Because some donors lacked HLA typing at each locus, the association tests relied only on the typed subset. In a later analysis, TCR association rates were found to vary across HLA loci, with the most associated TCRs seen for DRB1 alleles and the fewest for HLA-C alleles. In an earlier analysis of a few hundred of the donors, most TCR beta V segments were observed in productive rearrangements about 90% or about 30% of the time, broadly matching IMGT annotations. Most TCR sequences were observed very rarely across donors, whereas some public TCRs were present in many individuals. A cluster of highly shared sequence variants was judged likely to represent a technical artifact of the sequencing pipeline. When HLA alleles, especially DR and DQ, strongly co-occurred, attributing TCR associations to individual alleles was difficult. It was suggested by the authors that the approach could potentially be generalized to other disease states and immunological phenotypes. Specific HLA alleles were associated with 16,951 TCR beta sequences at a false discovery rate of 0.05 in a later analysis. A later genetic analysis associated a missense DCLRE1C variant with V-gene and J-gene trimming of TCR beta chains, and an independent cohort replicated the association. A further reported finding was that TCR beta sequences accurately predicted the HLA-A and HLA-B alleles for most subjects in the first cohort. Several of the top co-occurrence clusters appeared to be linked to parvovirus B19, influenza, CMV and Epstein-Barr virus, according to a later analysis. Linkage disequilibrium might explain the correlated functional status among segregating V segments, but an unknown experimental factor could not be ruled out. The presence/absence analyses assumed that sequencing depth was roughly uniform across donors, and that assumption may not be true. In vitro tests confirmed that three of the cytomegalovirus-associated TCR beta chains recognize cytomegalovirus antigens. A total of 150 to 200 TCR beta chains were listed by the study as associated with cytomegalovirus. Compared with the roughly 670-donor mean, donors in an Asian-associated ancestry cluster had fewer N-insertions in productive TCRs, according to a later genetic analysis. Only TCR beta chains were sequenced in this cohort, and the absence of alpha or paired-chain data limited detectable features. Because counts were too low, roughly 18 rarely observed V segments, including chromosome 9 orphons, were left out of the earlier analysis of a few hundred of the donors. Most CMV-associated TCR beta chains appeared to be HLA-restricted in a later analysis, and the HLA associations seemed to be driven largely by CMV exposure. In a later analysis, HLA-associated TCR beta chains were found to be more clonally expanded and to have lower generation probabilities than equally common non-associated chains.

This sequence uses TRBV10-1 and TRBJ2-7, with 8 central nucleotides matching TRBD2. The sequenced material came from PBMCs. This clonotype was sampled from a man younger than 35 in good health and CMV-seronegative. The sequenced DNA: TGCGCCAGCAGTGAAGCGGGACTAGACTCCTACGAGCAGTACTTC. The translation is CASSEAGLDSYEQYF.